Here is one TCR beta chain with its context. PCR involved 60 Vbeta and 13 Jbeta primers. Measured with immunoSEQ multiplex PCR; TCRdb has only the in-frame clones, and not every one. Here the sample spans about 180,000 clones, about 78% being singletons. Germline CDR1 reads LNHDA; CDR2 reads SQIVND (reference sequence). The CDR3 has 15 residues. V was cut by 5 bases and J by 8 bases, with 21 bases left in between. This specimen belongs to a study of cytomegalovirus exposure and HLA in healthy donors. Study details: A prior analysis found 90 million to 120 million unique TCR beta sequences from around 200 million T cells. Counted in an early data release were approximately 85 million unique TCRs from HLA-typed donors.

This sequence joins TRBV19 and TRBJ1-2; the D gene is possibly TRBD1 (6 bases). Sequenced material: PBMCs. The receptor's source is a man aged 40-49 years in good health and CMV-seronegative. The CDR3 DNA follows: TGTGCCAGTAGTCAAACCTCAGGGGCGAGGGGCGGCTACACCTTC. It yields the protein CASSQTSGARGGYTF.